The rows below give T cell receptor beta chains drawn from one sample of a study of CD8+CD57+ T cells in acquired aplastic anemia. TCRdb analysed the reads with MiXCR anew, one entry per CDR3 protein. The repertoire holds 150,000 to 200,000 distinct CDR3 sequences, about 48% seen once, with 1.1% in the top ten. Specimen: sorted CD4+, CD8+, or CD8+CD57+ T cells (not recorded which) from PBMCs. The receptors were gathered from a human donor in good health. CDR3s include the opening cysteine and the closing phenylalanine or tryptophan. The D gene is left open where the match is weak. Some rows have no size entry. The others give once, few or many, or a class for an expanded clone.

D gene: TRBD1
CDR3 length: 14
clone size: few
V gene: TRBV2
J gene: TRBJ1-6
CDR3 DNA: TGTGCCAGCAGTGTAAGAGACAGGGTTTCACCCCTCCACTTT
CDR3 protein: CASSVRDRVSPLHF

D gene: .
CDR3 length: 14
clone size: .
V gene: TRBV29-1
J gene: TRBJ2-7
CDR3 DNA: TGCAGCGTTGCGAGTGGGGCGAGCTCCTACGAGCAGTACTTC
CDR3 protein: CSVASGASSYEQYF

D gene: .
CDR3 length: 16
clone size: few
V gene: TRBV19
J gene: TRBJ2-4
CDR3 DNA: TGTGCCAGTAGTCCCCGAGAGGCCCCGGGCAAAAACATTCAGTACTTC
CDR3 protein: CASSPREAPGKNIQYF

D gene: .
CDR3 length: 13
clone size: .
V gene: TRBV19
J gene: TRBJ2-2
CDR3 DNA: TGTGCCAGTAGTATTGCAGCCGTCGGGGAGCTGTTTTTT
CDR3 protein: CASSIAAVGELFF

D gene: TRBD2
CDR3 length: 15
clone size: once
V gene: TRBV20-1
J gene: TRBJ2-5
CDR3 DNA: TGCAGTGCTAGTGGGCGCCTCGGGAGGGAAGGGACCCAGTACTTC
CDR3 protein: CSASGRLGREGTQYF

D gene: .
CDR3 length: 13
clone size: .
V gene: TRBV24-1
J gene: TRBJ1-2
CDR3 DNA: TGTGCCACCAGGGAAGCGAATAACTATGGCTACACCTTC
CDR3 protein: CATREANNYGYTF

D gene: .
CDR3 length: 14
clone size: many
V gene: TRBV20-1
J gene: TRBJ1-2
CDR3 DNA: TGCAGTGCTAGAAAGGCCACAGGCCCCTATGGCTACACCTTC
CDR3 protein: CSARKATGPYGYTF

D gene: .
CDR3 length: 16
clone size: few
V gene: TRBV11-2
J gene: TRBJ1-5
CDR3 DNA: TGTGCCAGCAGCCCCCGGGGTTATTGGAGCAATCAGCCCCAGCATTTT
CDR3 protein: CASSPRGYWSNQPQHF

D gene: .
CDR3 length: 14
clone size: .
V gene: TRBV19
J gene: TRBJ2-3
CDR3 DNA: TGTGCCAGTAGCCGACAGGAGGTCACAGATACGCAGTATTTT
CDR3 protein: CASSRQEVTDTQYF

D gene: TRBD2
CDR3 length: 15
clone size: .
V gene: TRBV2
J gene: TRBJ2-3
CDR3 DNA: TGTGCCAGCAGCTTAACAGCGGGAGGCACAGATACGCAGTATTTT
CDR3 protein: CASSLTAGGTDTQYF

D gene: .
CDR3 length: 15
clone size: .
V gene: TRBV19
J gene: TRBJ2-5
CDR3 DNA: TGTGCCAGTAGTTTCCGGGCAGGGAGCGGAGAGACCCAGTACTTC
CDR3 protein: CASSFRAGSGETQYF

D gene: TRBD1
CDR3 length: 15
clone size: many
V gene: TRBV6-1
J gene: TRBJ2-2
CDR3 DNA: TGTGCCAGCAGGGCCGGGACAGCAGACACCGGGGAGCTGTTTTTT
CDR3 protein: CASRAGTADTGELFF

D gene: .
CDR3 length: 13
clone size: many
V gene: TRBV10-3
J gene: TRBJ1-2
CDR3 DNA: TGTGCCATCAGTGACTCAGACAGATATGGCTACACCTTC
CDR3 protein: CAISDSDRYGYTF

D gene: .
CDR3 length: 15
clone size: many
V gene: TRBV19
J gene: TRBJ2-5
CDR3 DNA: TGTGCCAGTAGTCCCCGAACAGGTGGCACTGGGACCCAGTACTTC
CDR3 protein: CASSPRTGGTGTQYF

D gene: TRBD1
CDR3 length: 17
clone size: once
V gene: TRBV12-3/TRBV12-4
J gene: TRBJ1-6
CDR3 DNA: TGTGCCAGCAGTTCCCACAGGGGGAGCTCCTATAATTCACCCCCCCGCTTT
CDR3 protein: CASSSHRGSSYNSPPRF

D gene: TRBD2
CDR3 length: 14
clone size: .
V gene: TRBV20-1
J gene: TRBJ2-5
CDR3 DNA: TGCAGTGCCGCCGCGGGACTAGCCCAAGAGACCCAGTACTTC
CDR3 protein: CSAAAGLAQETQYF

D gene: .
CDR3 length: 12
clone size: many
V gene: TRBV2
J gene: TRBJ1-6
CDR3 DNA: TGTGCCAGCAATAACCTGCGTTCACCCCTCCACTTT
CDR3 protein: CASNNLRSPLHF

D gene: TRBD1
CDR3 length: 14
clone size: .
V gene: TRBV5-4
J gene: TRBJ2-7
CDR3 DNA: TGTGCCAGCAGCGCCGGGACAGGGGGCCCCGAGCAGTACTTC
CDR3 protein: CASSAGTGGPEQYF

D gene: TRBD1
CDR3 length: 14
clone size: many
V gene: TRBV5-4
J gene: TRBJ1-6
CDR3 DNA: TGTGCCAGCAGACCGGGACAGGGGCACGGTCACCTCCACTTT
CDR3 protein: CASRPGQGHGHLHF

D gene: .
CDR3 length: 15
clone size: many
V gene: TRBV7-2
J gene: TRBJ2-7
CDR3 DNA: TGTGCCAGCAGCCCAAACAACAGGGCGCCCGGCGAGCAGTACTTC
CDR3 protein: CASSPNNRAPGEQYF

D gene: TRBD2
CDR3 length: 16
clone size: .
V gene: TRBV24-1
J gene: TRBJ2-3
CDR3 DNA: TGTGCCACCAGTGACCCCACAGCGGGGGCCGTAGATACGCAGTATTTT
CDR3 protein: CATSDPTAGAVDTQYF

D gene: .
CDR3 length: 13
clone size: .
V gene: TRBV9
J gene: TRBJ2-7
CDR3 DNA: TGTGCCAGCAGCGTAGAAACAGGCTACGAGCAGTACTTC
CDR3 protein: CASSVETGYEQYF

D gene: .
CDR3 length: 12
clone size: many
V gene: TRBV10-2
J gene: TRBJ2-7
CDR3 DNA: TGCGCCAGCAGTGGGAGTTCCTACGAGCAGTACTTC
CDR3 protein: CASSGSSYEQYF

D gene: TRBD2
CDR3 length: 16
clone size: .
V gene: TRBV20-1
J gene: TRBJ2-1
CDR3 DNA: TGCAGTGCTAGTGCAGGGACTAGCGGGAGGGCCAACGAGCAGTTCTTC
CDR3 protein: CSASAGTSGRANEQFF

D gene: .
CDR3 length: 13
clone size: .
V gene: TRBV4-3
J gene: TRBJ2-1
CDR3 DNA: TGCGCCAGCAGCCAAGCTCCGCCCCCTGAGCAGTTCTTC
CDR3 protein: CASSQAPPPEQFF

D gene: .
CDR3 length: 14
clone size: .
V gene: TRBV5-4
J gene: TRBJ1-6
CDR3 DNA: TGTGCCAGCAGCTTGACGGGGATTAATTCACCCCTCCACTTT
CDR3 protein: CASSLTGINSPLHF

D gene: TRBD2
CDR3 length: 17
clone size: many
V gene: TRBV4-3
J gene: TRBJ2-5
CDR3 DNA: TGCGCCAGCAGCCAAGGTAGCGGGGGAACTAACCAAGAGACCCAGTACTTC
CDR3 protein: CASSQGSGGTNQETQYF

D gene: .
CDR3 length: 13
clone size: .
V gene: TRBV29-1
J gene: TRBJ2-1
CDR3 DNA: TGCAGCGTTGAGACTGGCCCTACGGATGAGCAGTTCTTC
CDR3 protein: CSVETGPTDEQFF

D gene: TRBD1
CDR3 length: 19
clone size: many
V gene: TRBV4-2
J gene: TRBJ2-6
CDR3 DNA: TGTGCCAGCAGCCAAGATGCCGGACAGGGACGGACTGGGGCCAACGTCCTGACTTTC
CDR3 protein: CASSQDAGQGRTGANVLTF

D gene: .
CDR3 length: 14
clone size: few
V gene: TRBV6-1
J gene: TRBJ1-2
CDR3 DNA: TGTGCCAGCAGCCAGGCCGGGGCCTCGGGAGGCTACACCTTC
CDR3 protein: CASSQAGASGGYTF

D gene: .
CDR3 length: 13
clone size: many
V gene: TRBV7-8
J gene: TRBJ2-7
CDR3 DNA: TGTGCCAGCAGCTCCGCCTGGGCGTGGGAGCAGTACTTC
CDR3 protein: CASSSAWAWEQYF

D gene: .
CDR3 length: 17
clone size: many
V gene: TRBV10-3
J gene: TRBJ2-6
CDR3 DNA: TGTGCCATCAGTGAGATCAGGGGGGGAGCTGGGGCCAACGTCCTGACTTTC
CDR3 protein: CAISEIRGGAGANVLTF

D gene: TRBD2
CDR3 length: 17
clone size: few
V gene: TRBV7-3
J gene: TRBJ2-7
CDR3 DNA: TGTGCCAGCAGCTTAACTAGCGGGGGGCTAAGCTCCTACGAGCAGTACTTC
CDR3 protein: CASSLTSGGLSSYEQYF

D gene: TRBD1
CDR3 length: 13
clone size: .
V gene: TRBV7-7
J gene: TRBJ1-5
CDR3 DNA: TGTGCCAGCAGCTTGGGGACAGGGCAGCCCCAGCATTTT
CDR3 protein: CASSLGTGQPQHF

D gene: TRBD1
CDR3 length: 11
clone size: .
V gene: TRBV10-3
J gene: TRBJ2-7
CDR3 DNA: TGTGCCATTCACAGGGGCTACGAGCAGTACTTC
CDR3 protein: CAIHRGYEQYF

D gene: TRBD2
CDR3 length: 14
clone size: .
V gene: TRBV27
J gene: TRBJ2-1
CDR3 DNA: TGTGCCTCTAGTGGGCTAGCGGGACTGGATGAGCAGCTCTTC
CDR3 protein: CASSGLAGLDEQLF

D gene: .
CDR3 length: 13
clone size: once
V gene: TRBV9
J gene: TRBJ1-2
CDR3 DNA: TGTGCCAGCAGCAGCACAGAAATCAATGGCTACACCTTC
CDR3 protein: CASSSTEINGYTF

D gene: .
CDR3 length: 14
clone size: many
V gene: TRBV10-1
J gene: TRBJ1-1
CDR3 DNA: TGCGCCAGCAGTGAAACGGACAGAGCAAGGGGAGCTTTCTTT
CDR3 protein: CASSETDRARGAFF

D gene: TRBD2
CDR3 length: 16
clone size: .
V gene: TRBV5-4
J gene: TRBJ2-1
CDR3 DNA: TGTGCCAGCAGCTTGGCGGGGGGTATATTGGGCAATGAGCAGTTCTTC
CDR3 protein: CASSLAGGILGNEQFF

D gene: .
CDR3 length: 12
clone size: few
V gene: TRBV15
J gene: TRBJ1-2
CDR3 DNA: TGTGCCACCAGCAGAGATAGGGGAGGCTACACCTTC
CDR3 protein: CATSRDRGGYTF

D gene: .
CDR3 length: 16
clone size: .
V gene: TRBV11-1
J gene: TRBJ2-7
CDR3 DNA: TGTGCCAGCAGCTTAGCCATTCGGGACTCGCCCTACGAGCAGTACTTC
CDR3 protein: CASSLAIRDSPYEQYF

D gene: .
CDR3 length: 15
clone size: many
V gene: TRBV10-3
J gene: TRBJ2-2
CDR3 DNA: TGTGCCATCGGGGGCGGCCAGGGCGTCACCGGGGAGCTGTTTTTT
CDR3 protein: CAIGGGQGVTGELFF

D gene: TRBD2
CDR3 length: 16
clone size: .
V gene: TRBV11-1
J gene: TRBJ2-7
CDR3 DNA: TGTGCCAGCAGCTTAGAGGCTCCGGGACTAGCTTACGAGCAGTACTTC
CDR3 protein: CASSLEAPGLAYEQYF

D gene: TRBD1
CDR3 length: 12
clone size: .
V gene: TRBV7-9
J gene: TRBJ1-1
CDR3 DNA: TGTGCCAGCAGCTTAGCGGACAGGGAAGCTTTCTTT
CDR3 protein: CASSLADREAFF

D gene: .
CDR3 length: 12
clone size: .
V gene: TRBV12-3/TRBV12-4
J gene: TRBJ1-2
CDR3 DNA: TGTGCCAGCTCTAAGGGAGAAACGGGCTACACCTTC
CDR3 protein: CASSKGETGYTF

D gene: .
CDR3 length: 13
clone size: .
V gene: TRBV24-1
J gene: TRBJ2-7
CDR3 DNA: TGTGCCACCAGTGACGCCCGAATTTACGAGCAGTACTTC
CDR3 protein: CATSDARIYEQYF

D gene: .
CDR3 length: 16
clone size: .
V gene: TRBV5-1
J gene: TRBJ2-7
CDR3 DNA: TGCGCCAGCAGCCTGCGGCCCTCGGGGCCCCAATACGAGCAGTACTTC
CDR3 protein: CASSLRPSGPQYEQYF

D gene: TRBD2
CDR3 length: 15
clone size: few
V gene: TRBV13
J gene: TRBJ2-2
CDR3 DNA: TGTGCCAGCAGCCCTAGCGGGGGACTCACCGGGGAGCTGTTTTTT
CDR3 protein: CASSPSGGLTGELFF

D gene: .
CDR3 length: 16
clone size: .
V gene: TRBV4-3
J gene: TRBJ2-7
CDR3 DNA: TGCGCCAGCAGCCAAGATTTTCCGGACAGAGCCTACGAGCAGTACTTC
CDR3 protein: CASSQDFPDRAYEQYF

D gene: .
CDR3 length: 14
clone size: many
V gene: TRBV9
J gene: TRBJ1-1
CDR3 DNA: TGTGCCAGCAGCGTAATAACGAGGAACACTGAAGCTTTCTTT
CDR3 protein: CASSVITRNTEAFF

D gene: .
CDR3 length: 14
clone size: many
V gene: TRBV7-2
J gene: TRBJ2-7
CDR3 DNA: TGTGCCAGCAGCCACACTAGCAGATCGGGCGAGCAGTACTTC
CDR3 protein: CASSHTSRSGEQYF

D gene: .
CDR3 length: 16
clone size: many
V gene: TRBV5-6
J gene: TRBJ2-5
CDR3 DNA: TGTGCCAGCAGCTTGTTCGGACTGAAGCTTGGGGAGACCCAGTACTTC
CDR3 protein: CASSLFGLKLGETQYF